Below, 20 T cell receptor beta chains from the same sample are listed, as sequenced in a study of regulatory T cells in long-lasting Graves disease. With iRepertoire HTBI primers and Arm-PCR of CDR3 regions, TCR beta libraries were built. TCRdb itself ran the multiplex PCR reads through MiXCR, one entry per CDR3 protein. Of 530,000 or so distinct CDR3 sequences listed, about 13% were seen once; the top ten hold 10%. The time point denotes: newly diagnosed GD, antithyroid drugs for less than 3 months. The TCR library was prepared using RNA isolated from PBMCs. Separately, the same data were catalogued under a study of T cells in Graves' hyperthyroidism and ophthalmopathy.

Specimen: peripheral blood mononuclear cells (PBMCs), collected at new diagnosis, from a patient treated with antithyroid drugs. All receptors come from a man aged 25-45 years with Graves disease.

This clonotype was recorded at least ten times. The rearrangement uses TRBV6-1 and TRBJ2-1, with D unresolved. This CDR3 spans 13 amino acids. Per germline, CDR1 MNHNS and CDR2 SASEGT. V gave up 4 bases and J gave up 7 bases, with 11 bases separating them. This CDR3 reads CASSGYLGNEQFF. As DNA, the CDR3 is TGTGCCAGCAGTGGATACCTTGGGAATGAGCAGTTCTTC.

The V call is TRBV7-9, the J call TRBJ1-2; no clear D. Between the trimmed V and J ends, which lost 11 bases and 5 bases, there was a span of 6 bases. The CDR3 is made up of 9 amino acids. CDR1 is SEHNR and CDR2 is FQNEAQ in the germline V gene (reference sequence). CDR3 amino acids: CAGPYGYTF. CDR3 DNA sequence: TGTGCCGGACCATATGGCTACACCTTC.

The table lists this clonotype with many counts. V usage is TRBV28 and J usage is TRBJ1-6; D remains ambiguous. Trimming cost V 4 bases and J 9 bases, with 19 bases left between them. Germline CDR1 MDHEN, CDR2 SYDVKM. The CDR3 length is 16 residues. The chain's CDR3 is CASSYTLGFGTSPLHF. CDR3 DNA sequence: TGTGCCAGCAGTTACACCCTTGGGTTCGGAACTTCACCCCTCCACTTT.

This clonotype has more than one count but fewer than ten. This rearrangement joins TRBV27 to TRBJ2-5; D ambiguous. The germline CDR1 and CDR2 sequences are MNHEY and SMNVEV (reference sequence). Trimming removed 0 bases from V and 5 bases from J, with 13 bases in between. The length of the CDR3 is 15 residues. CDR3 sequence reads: CASSLSGRTEETQYF. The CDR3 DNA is TGTGCCAGCAGTTTATCTGGCAGGACGGAGGAGACCCAGTACTTC.

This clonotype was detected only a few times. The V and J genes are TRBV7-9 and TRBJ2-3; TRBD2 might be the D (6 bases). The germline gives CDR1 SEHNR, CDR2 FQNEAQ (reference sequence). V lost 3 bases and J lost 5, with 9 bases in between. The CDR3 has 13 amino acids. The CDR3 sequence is CASSFPSEDTQYF. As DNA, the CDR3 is TGTGCCAGCAGCTTCCCTAGCGAAGATACGCAGTATTTT.

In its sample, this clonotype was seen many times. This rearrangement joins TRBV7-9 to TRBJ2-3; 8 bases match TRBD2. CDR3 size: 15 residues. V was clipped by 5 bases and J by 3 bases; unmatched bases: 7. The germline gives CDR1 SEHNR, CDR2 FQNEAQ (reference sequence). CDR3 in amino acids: CASSTPGLETDTQYF. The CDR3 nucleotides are TGTGCCAGCAGCACACCGGGACTAGAAACAGATACGCAGTATTTT.

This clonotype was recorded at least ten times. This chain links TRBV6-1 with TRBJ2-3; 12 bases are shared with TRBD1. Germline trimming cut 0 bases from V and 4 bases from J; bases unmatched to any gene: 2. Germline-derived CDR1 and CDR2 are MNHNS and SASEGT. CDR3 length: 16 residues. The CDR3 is CASSEAGTGGADTQYF. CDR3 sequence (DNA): TGTGCCAGCAGTGAAGCGGGGACAGGGGGCGCAGATACGCAGTATTTT.

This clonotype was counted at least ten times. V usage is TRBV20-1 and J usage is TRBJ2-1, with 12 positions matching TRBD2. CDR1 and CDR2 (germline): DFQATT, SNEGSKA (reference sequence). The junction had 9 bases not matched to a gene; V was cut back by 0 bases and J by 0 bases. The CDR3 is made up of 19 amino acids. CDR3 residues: CSARDRRTSGVGSYNEQFF. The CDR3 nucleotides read TGCAGTGCTAGAGATCGAAGGACTAGCGGGGTGGGCTCCTACAATGAGCAGTTCTTC.

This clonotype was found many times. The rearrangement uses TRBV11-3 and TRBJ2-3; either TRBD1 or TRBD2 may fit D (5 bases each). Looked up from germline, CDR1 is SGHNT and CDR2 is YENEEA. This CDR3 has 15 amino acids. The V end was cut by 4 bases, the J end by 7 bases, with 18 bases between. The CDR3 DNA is TGTGCCAGCAGCTCTGGGGACCTCCCCACCAATACGCAGTATTTT. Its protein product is CASSSGDLPTNTQYF. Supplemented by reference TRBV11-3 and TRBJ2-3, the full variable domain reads EAGVVQSPRYKIIEKKQPVAFWCNPISGHNTLYWYLQNLGQGPELLIRYENEEAVDDSQLPKDRFSAERLKGVDSTLKIQPAELGDSAVYLCASSSGDLPTNTQYFGPGTRLTVL.

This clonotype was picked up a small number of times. The CDR3 coding sequence is TGTGCCAGCAGCCCGACGGCTGATAGCAATCAGCCCCAGCATTTT. The encoded protein is CASSPTADSNQPQHF. This chain uses TRBV9 with TRBJ1-5; D gene ambiguous. Germline CDR1 SGDLS, CDR2 YYNGEE. The CDR3 is made up of 15 amino acids. V was cut by 4 bases and J by 0 bases, with 11 bases left in between.

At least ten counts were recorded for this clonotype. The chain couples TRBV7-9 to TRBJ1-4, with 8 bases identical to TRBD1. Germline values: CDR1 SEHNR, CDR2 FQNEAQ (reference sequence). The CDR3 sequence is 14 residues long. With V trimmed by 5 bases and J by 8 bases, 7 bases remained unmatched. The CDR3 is CASSLGQGYEKLFF. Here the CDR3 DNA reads TGTGCCAGCAGCCTTGGACAGGGTTACGAAAAACTGTTTTTT. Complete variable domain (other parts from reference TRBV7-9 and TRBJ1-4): DTGVSQNPRHKITKRGQNVTFRCDPISEHNRLYWYRQTLGQGPEFLTYFQNEAQLEKSRLLSDRFSAERPKGSFSTLEIQRTEQGDSAMYLCASSLGQGYEKLFFGSGTQLSVL.

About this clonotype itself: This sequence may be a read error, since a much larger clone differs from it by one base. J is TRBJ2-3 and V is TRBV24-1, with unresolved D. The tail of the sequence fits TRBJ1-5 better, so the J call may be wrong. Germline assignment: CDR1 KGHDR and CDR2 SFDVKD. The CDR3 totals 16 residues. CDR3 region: CATSDRASGSRDTQHF. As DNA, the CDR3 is TGTGCCACCAGTGATCGGGCTAGCGGGAGTAGGGATACGCAGCATTTT.

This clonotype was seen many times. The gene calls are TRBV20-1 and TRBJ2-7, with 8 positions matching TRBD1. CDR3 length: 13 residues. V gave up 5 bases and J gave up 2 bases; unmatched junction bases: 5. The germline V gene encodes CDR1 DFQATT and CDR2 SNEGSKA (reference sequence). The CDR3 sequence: CSARTGFAYEQYF. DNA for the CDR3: TGCAGTGCTCGGACAGGGTTCGCCTACGAGCAGTACTTC.

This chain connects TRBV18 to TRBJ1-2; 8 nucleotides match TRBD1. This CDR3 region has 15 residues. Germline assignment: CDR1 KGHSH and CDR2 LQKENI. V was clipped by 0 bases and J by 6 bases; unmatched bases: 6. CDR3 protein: CASSPPRTGFDGYTF. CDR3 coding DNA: TGTGCCAGCTCACCACCAAGGACAGGGTTTGATGGCTACACCTTC.

CDR3 DNA: TGTGCCAGCAGCCCTGTCCAGCGCAATGAGCAGTTCTTC. The encoded protein is CASSPVQRNEQFF. The chain carries TRBV7-2 and TRBJ2-5, with D hard to call. The DNA end favors TRBJ2-1, so the J call may be wrong. Germline V gene data show CDR1 as SGHTA and CDR2 as FQGNSA. The CDR3 covers 13 residues.

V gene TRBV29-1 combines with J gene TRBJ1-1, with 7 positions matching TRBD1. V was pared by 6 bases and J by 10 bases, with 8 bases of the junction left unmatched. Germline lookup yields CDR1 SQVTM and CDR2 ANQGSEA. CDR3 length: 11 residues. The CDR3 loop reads CSVPHRGGAFF. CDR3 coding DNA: TGCAGCGTGCCACACAGGGGAGGAGCTTTCTTT.

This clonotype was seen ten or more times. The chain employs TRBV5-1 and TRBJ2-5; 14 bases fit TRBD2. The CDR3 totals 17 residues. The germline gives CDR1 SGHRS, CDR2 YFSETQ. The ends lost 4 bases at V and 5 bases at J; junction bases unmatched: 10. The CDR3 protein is CASSPAGTSGSLETQYF. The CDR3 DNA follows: TGCGCCAGCAGCCCAGCCGGGACTAGCGGGAGTCTGGAGACCCAGTACTTC.

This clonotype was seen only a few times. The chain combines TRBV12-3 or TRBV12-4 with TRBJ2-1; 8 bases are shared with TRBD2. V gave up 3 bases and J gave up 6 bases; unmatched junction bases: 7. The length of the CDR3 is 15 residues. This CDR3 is CASSLSGSRINEQFF. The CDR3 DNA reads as TGTGCCAGCAGTTTGAGCGGGAGCAGAATCAATGAGCAGTTCTTC.

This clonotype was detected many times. CDR3 bases: TGCGCCAGCAGTGAGTCGAGGGGGCAGGATACGCAGTATTTT. It encodes CASSESRGQDTQYF. The gene calls are TRBV10-1 and TRBJ2-3, with 7 bases lining up with TRBD1. Germline-derived CDR1 and CDR2 are WNHNN and SYGVQD (reference sequence). The ends lost 0 bases at V and 6 bases at J; junction bases unmatched: 3. CDR3 length: 14 amino acids.

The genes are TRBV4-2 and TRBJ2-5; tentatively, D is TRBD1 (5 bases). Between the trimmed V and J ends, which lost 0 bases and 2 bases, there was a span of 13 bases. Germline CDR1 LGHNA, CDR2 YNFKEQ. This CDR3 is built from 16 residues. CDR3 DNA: TGTGCCAGCAGCCAAGAAATCCGACAGAGGCAAGAGACCCAGTACTTC. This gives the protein CASSQEIRQRQETQYF.